Presented here are 10 T cell receptor beta chains from one specimen sequenced in a study of T cell therapy after organ transplantation. The time point is: 4-8 weeks after completion of therapy. TCRdb keeps only in-frame clones here, not all; method: immunoSEQ multiplex PCR. The data contain 4,500 or so clones, approximately 74% of them singletons. These receptors are not linked to any known antigen. The material sequenced was CD8+ T cells from blood, taken after autologous CMV-specific T cell therapy. The receptors come from a human patient who had received a solid organ transplant and had CMV disease. Part of the T cells may come from the graft donor.

The chain recombines TRBV28 with TRBJ2-2, with D maybe TRBD1 (6 bases). The V end was cut by 5 bases, the J end by 0 bases, with 16 bases between. The germline CDR1 and CDR2 sequences are MDHEN and SYDVKM. The CDR3 contains 17 residues. In DNA form, the CDR3 reads TGTGCCAGCAGTCCGCCCGGGACACGCGCGAACACCGGGGAGCTGTTTTTT. Residues: CASSPPGTRANTGELFF.

The chain employs TRBV7-9 and TRBJ1-4; no clear D. Germline assignment: CDR1 SEHNR and CDR2 FQNEAQ (reference sequence). The V and J ends lost 7 bases and 3 bases respectively, with 18 bases between them. The CDR3 runs to 16 residues. DNA for the CDR3: TGTGCCAGCACCTCCCCCGACGGCGGCTCTAATGAAAAACTGTTTTTT. It specifies CASTSPDGGSNEKLFF. Full variable domain (rest looked up from reference TRBV7-9 and TRBJ1-4): DTGVSQNPRHKITKRGQNVTFRCDPISEHNRLYWYRQTLGQGPEFLTYFQNEAQLEKSRLLSDRFSAERPKGSFSTLEIQRTEQGDSAMYLCASTSPDGGSNEKLFFGSGTQLSVL.

The chain links TRBV5-4 to TRBJ2-1; tentative D call: TRBD2 (5 bases). The CDR3 loop spans 16 amino acids. Trimming took 1 base from V and 0 from J, leaving 11 bases between them. Looked up from germline, CDR1 is SGHNT and CDR2 is YYREEE (reference sequence). In DNA form, the CDR3 reads TGTGCCAGCAGCTTGTGGACTGCCAGCTCCTACAATGAGCAGTTCTTC. Encoded protein: CASSLWTASSYNEQFF.

As to this clone: A read error may produce the germline difference seen at one junction end. This rearrangement joins TRBV27 to TRBJ2-5; D gene uncertain. The CDR3 totals 13 residues. Germline CDR1 MNHEY, CDR2 SMNVEV (reference sequence). The CDR3 here is CASSYSNQATQYF. The CDR3, as DNA: TGTGCCAGCAGTTACTCGAATCAAGCGACCCAGTACTTC.

This chain links TRBV28 with TRBJ1-3, with a possible D match to TRBD1 (5 bases). The length of the CDR3 is 15 residues. V lost 8 bases and J lost 0, with 14 bases in between. In germline, CDR1 is MDHEN, CDR2 SYDVKM. Here the CDR3 DNA reads TGTGCCAGCGACGGCAGGGAACACTCTGGAAACACCATATATTTT. This codes for CASDGREHSGNTIYF.

The J gene is TRBJ2-2, the V gene TRBV6-5; 8 positions agree with TRBD2. The CDR3 totals 14 residues. Germline-derived CDR1 and CDR2 are MNHEY and SVGAGI. Trimming removed 5 bases from V and 2 bases from J; junction bases left unmatched: 1. CDR3 DNA: TGTGCCAGCAGTAGCGGGGGCAACACCGGGGAGCTGTTTTTT. This gives the protein CASSSGGNTGELFF.

V and J are TRBV6-5 and TRBJ1-4; D unresolved. This CDR3 region has 16 residues. V was clipped by 4 bases and J by 3 bases, with 15 bases between them. Germline CDR1 MNHEY, CDR2 SVGAGI. The CDR3 spells CASSFNEGAANEKLFF. The CDR3 DNA reads TGTGCCAGCAGTTTTAACGAGGGTGCGGCTAATGAAAAACTGTTTTTT.

This chain connects TRBV15 to TRBJ2-7; D is tentatively TRBD1 or TRBD2 (6 bases each). Trimming left V 5 bases short and J 2 bases short, with 13 bases between. The CDR3 contains 14 residues. Per germline, CDR1 LNHNV and CDR2 YYDKDF (reference sequence). CDR3 sequence: CATSENGGTYEQYF. The CDR3 DNA reads TGTGCCACCAGCGAGAACGGGGGCACCTACGAGCAGTACTTC.

The rearrangement uses TRBV6-1 and TRBJ1-6; no clear D gene. Germline V CDR1 and CDR2: MNHNS, SASEGT. CDR3 length equals 15 residues. V was shortened by 6 bases and J by 7 bases, with 16 bases between the two germline ends. The CDR3 DNA reads TGTGCCAGCAGCGACTGGGGAACTTTAAATTCACCCCTCCACTTT. Translated, it gives CASSDWGTLNSPLHF.

On this clone: A much bigger clone sits one base away, suggesting this may be a read error. The chain combines TRBV5-4 with TRBJ2-3; TRBD1 or TRBD2 may be the D gene (7 bases each). Per the germline V gene, CDR1 is SGHNT and CDR2 is YYREEE (reference sequence). Trimming shortened V by 3 bases and J by 5 bases, and 22 bases separated the two germline ends. The length of the CDR3 is 17 residues. CDR3 protein: CASSSQGSGINGDTQYF. DNA for the CDR3: TGTGCCAGCAGCTCACAGGGGAGCGGGATCAATGGAGATACGCAGTATTTT.